What follows are 23 T cell receptor beta chains derived from one specimen sequenced in a study of blood T cells in healthy people across ages. The use of a sample-barcoded 5' primer and a J-beta primer mix characterized a second PCR of roughly 7 to 11 cycles. MiXCR was run by TCRdb on the 5' RACE reads, yielding one entry per CDR3 protein. Of around 1.5 million distinct CDR3 sequences in the sample, approximately 32% are singletons; the top ten hold approximately 11%. The sample consisted of blood. The source of these receptors is a woman in her thirties in good health.

This clonotype was counted only a few times. The rearrangement links TRBV24-1 to TRBJ2-1; weak D call: TRBD1 (6 bases). This CDR3 has 17 amino acids. Germline CDR1 reads KGHDR; CDR2 reads SFDVKD. The V end was cut by 4 bases, the J end by 0 bases, with 15 bases between. CDR3 in amino acids: CATSDPGQPSSYNEQFF. CDR3 sequence (DNA): TGTGCCACCAGTGACCCCGGACAGCCGAGCTCCTACAATGAGCAGTTCTTC.

The J gene is TRBJ2-3, the V gene TRBV2; D uncertain. The germline gives CDR1 SNHLY, CDR2 FYNNEI. Trimming took 2 bases from V and 0 from J, leaving 9 bases between them. The CDR3 is 15 amino acids. The CDR3 DNA follows: TGTGCCAGCAGTGAAAGGTTACTTAGCACAGATACGCAGTATTTT. It is translated as CASSERLLSTDTQYF.

In this sample, this clonotype turned up a few times. The V gene is TRBV5-1, the J gene TRBJ2-1, with TRBD1 identical over 8 bases. Germline V CDR1 and CDR2: SGHRS, YFSETQ. The CDR3 runs to 16 residues. With 2 bases clipped from V and 6 bases from J, the junction kept 10 bases outside the gene matches. The CDR3 bases are TGCGCCAGCAGCTTCACGCGGACAGGGCCCCCCAATGAGCAGTTCTTC. Translated, it gives CASSFTRTGPPNEQFF.

In the case of this clonotype: An end of the junction differs from the germline gene, which may be a read error. The chain couples TRBV10-3 to TRBJ2-7; the match to TRBD2 covers 7 bases. This CDR3 comprises 13 residues. The germline gives CDR1 ENHRY, CDR2 SYGVKD. The CDR3 is CAVRREKVDEQYF. The CDR3 region has the DNA TGTGCCGTCAGGCGGGAGAAGGTGGACGAGCAGTACTTC.

The chain couples TRBV20-1 to TRBJ2-1; 9 nucleotides match TRBD2. This CDR3 contains 15 residues. V lost 1 base, J lost 1 base, and 2 bases stayed unmatched. The germline V gene encodes CDR1 DFQATT and CDR2 SNEGSKA (reference sequence). The CDR3 region has the DNA TGCAGTGCTAGAGGGGGACTAGCATCCTACAATGAGCAGTTCTTC. This encodes CSARGGLASYNEQFF.

This clonotype was counted a few times. This chain links TRBV3-1 with TRBJ2-2, with a possible D match to TRBD2 (6 bases). Germline V gives CDR1 LGHDT, CDR2 YNNKEL (reference sequence). Deletions cut 0 bases from V and 1 base from J, with 9 bases between. The CDR3 runs 16 residues. CDR3 coding DNA: TGTGCCAGCAGCCAAGATGTGGGGGGGAACACCGGGGAGCTGTTTTTT. Residues: CASSQDVGGNTGELFF.

This clonotype has just a few counts. V gene TRBV20-1 combines with J gene TRBJ2-7, with a weak D call TRBD1 (5 bases). Germline assignment: CDR1 DFQATT and CDR2 SNEGSKA (reference sequence). The CDR3 loop spans 13 amino acids. V lost 0 bases and J 3 bases, leaving 9 bases between the germline ends. Here the CDR3 DNA reads TGCAGTGCTAGAGACAGGGATCGCTACGAGCAGTACTTC. This gives the protein CSARDRDRYEQYF.

This clonotype was counted a few times. The CDR3 loop reads CASSLSGTSVWETQYF. CDR3 DNA sequence: TGTGCCAGCAGCTTATCCGGGACTAGCGTCTGGGAGACCCAGTACTTC. The rearrangement uses TRBV7-2 and TRBJ2-7; 10 bases are a match to TRBD2. The DNA end lines up better with TRBJ2-5; the J call may be wrong. Germline V lookup: CDR1 SGHTA, CDR2 FQGNSA. CDR3 length equals 16 residues.

This chain joins TRBV12-3 or TRBV12-4 and TRBJ2-1, with D possibly TRBD2 on 6 matching bases. V shed 2 bases and J shed 4 bases, with 12 bases lying between them. This CDR3 contains 15 residues. The CDR3 loop is CASSLRQEGYNEQFF. Here the CDR3 DNA reads TGTGCCAGCAGTTTAAGGCAGGAGGGGTACAATGAGCAGTTCTTC.

The V and J genes are TRBV20-1 and TRBJ2-7; D uncertain. Deletions cut 3 bases from V and 0 bases from J, with 15 bases between. Germline-derived CDR1 and CDR2 are DFQATT and SNEGSKA (reference sequence). This CDR3 contains 15 residues. The CDR3 region is CSASGVSRSSYEQYF. As DNA, the CDR3 is TGCAGTGCTAGTGGTGTCAGTAGGAGCTCCTACGAGCAGTACTTC.

Note on this clonotype: A read error is likely, as this CDR3 ends without the conserved phenylalanine or tryptophan. J is TRBJ2-2 and V is TRBV30; 13 positions match TRBD2. Germline trimming cut 3 bases from V and 9 bases from J; bases unmatched to any gene: 10. CDR3 length: 16 residues. Germline lookup yields CDR1 GTSNPN and CDR2 SVGIG (reference sequence). CDR3 amino acids: CAWSGLAGERTRELFL. Written as DNA, the CDR3 is TGTGCCTGGAGCGGACTAGCGGGAGAACGGACCAGGGAGCTGTTTTTG.

This clonotype occurred a few times. This chain links TRBV4-1 with TRBJ2-1; 7 nucleotides line up with TRBD1. Losses at the gene ends were 4 bases for V and 11 bases for J; bases not matched to a gene: 5. CDR3 length equals 12 residues. Germline V gives CDR1 MGHRA, CDR2 YSYEKL. The CDR3 sequence is CASSRYRGKQFF. The DNA for the CDR3 is TGCGCCAGCAGCCGCTACAGGGGTAAGCAGTTCTTC.

V gene TRBV7-9 combines with J gene TRBJ2-5; 7 bases fit TRBD2. Germline V gene data show CDR1 as SEHNR and CDR2 as FQNEAQ (reference sequence). V was pared by 1 base and J by 2 bases, with 16 bases of the junction left unmatched. The CDR3 extends over 19 amino acids. Written as DNA, the CDR3 is TGTGCCAGCAGCTTAGGTCTGCGCGGGCGGGGGACCCAACAAGAGACCCAGTACTTC. It yields the protein CASSLGLRGRGTQQETQYF. Together with reference TRBV7-9 and TRBJ2-5, the CDR3 gives the full variable domain: DTGVSQNPRHKITKRGQNVTFRCDPISEHNRLYWYRQTLGQGPEFLTYFQNEAQLEKSRLLSDRFSAERPKGSFSTLEIQRTEQGDSAMYLCASSLGLRGRGTQQETQYFGPGTRLLVL.

This chain uses TRBV27 with TRBJ2-1; 9 bases line up with TRBD1. V was clipped by 2 bases and J by 9 bases; unmatched bases: 14. CDR1 and CDR2 (germline): MNHEY, SMNVEV (reference sequence). The CDR3 is 17 residues long. As DNA, the CDR3 is TGTGCCAGCAGTTTAGATATACACGGACAGGGGAGCCCTGAGCAGTTCTTC. It is translated as CASSLDIHGQGSPEQFF.

This clonotype was detected a few times. V and J are TRBV5-1 and TRBJ2-3; 15 nucleotides align to TRBD2. V gave up 5 bases and J gave up 3 bases; unmatched junction bases: 4. There are 16 residues in the CDR3. The germline V gene has CDR1 SGHRS and CDR2 YFSETQ. The CDR3: CASRGLAGGPTDTQYF. The CDR3 DNA reads as TGCGCCAGCAGAGGACTAGCGGGGGGGCCGACAGATACGCAGTATTTT.

This clonotype was seen a handful of times. The chain has TRBV27 and TRBJ2-2; the D call may be TRBD1 or TRBD2 (6 bases each). The CDR3 length is 17 residues. The germline V gene encodes CDR1 MNHEY and CDR2 SMNVEV (reference sequence). Trimming took 9 bases from V and 0 from J, leaving 20 bases between them. CDR3 in amino acids: CASQTRWGASNTGELFF. CDR3 nucleotide sequence: TGTGCCAGTCAAACCCGGTGGGGGGCCTCGAACACCGGGGAGCTGTTTTTT.

Ten or more counts support this clonotype. J is TRBJ2-1 and V is TRBV29-1; 7 nucleotides agree with TRBD2. V shed 4 bases, J shed 3 bases, and the junction held 3 bases outside the gene matches. The CDR3 runs to 13 residues. Germline V gene lookup returns CDR1 SQVTM and CDR2 ANQGSEA. The CDR3 is CSVAASGYNEQFF. The CDR3 region has the DNA TGCAGCGTTGCCGCTAGCGGCTACAATGAGCAGTTCTTC.

CDR3 in DNA: TGTGCCAGCATCACAGGGTCCTACGAGCAGTACTTC. Residues: CASITGSYEQYF. The genes are TRBV2 and TRBJ2-7; weak D call: TRBD1 (6 bases). V lost 7 bases to trimming and J lost 1 base, with 8 bases between them. The CDR3 loop spans 12 amino acids. From germline, CDR1 is SNHLY and CDR2 FYNNEI.

V is TRBV7-9 and J is TRBJ2-1, with 7 bases that match TRBD2. The germline V gene has CDR1 SEHNR and CDR2 FQNEAQ (reference sequence). Trimming at V came to 6 bases and at J to 8 bases, leaving 13 bases not matched to a gene. The CDR3 is 15 residues long. The CDR3 DNA reads TGTGCCAGCAGACCTAGAGCGGGGTTCAGCGATGAGCAGTTCTTC. Its protein is CASRPRAGFSDEQFF. The complete variable domain, with remaining parts taken from reference TRBV7-9 and TRBJ2-1, reads DTGVSQNPRHKITKRGQNVTFRCDPISEHNRLYWYRQTLGQGPEFLTYFQNEAQLEKSRLLSDRFSAERPKGSFSTLEIQRTEQGDSAMYLCASRPRAGFSDEQFFGPGTRLTVL.

The chain employs TRBV10-1 and TRBJ2-7; D may be TRBD2 (7 bases). There are 14 residues in the CDR3. Germline V gene sequence: CDR1 WNHNN, CDR2 SYGVQD (reference sequence). Trimming cost V 7 bases and J 1 base, with 14 bases left between them. DNA of the CDR3: TGCGCCAGCACGAGGGGGACTACTTCCTACGAGCAGTACTTC. Translating it yields CASTRGTTSYEQYF.

Many counts were recorded for this clonotype. The gene calls are TRBV7-2 and TRBJ2-7, with D hard to call. CDR3 length: 13 amino acids. Germline V gene lookup returns CDR1 SGHTA and CDR2 FQGNSA. The V gene lost 1 base and the J gene lost 6 bases, with 10 bases spanning the gap. The CDR3 is CASSLVTASEQYF. The CDR3 DNA sequence: TGTGCCAGCAGCTTAGTAACTGCCTCCGAGCAGTACTTC.

There are a few counts of this clonotype. V usage is TRBV24-1 and J usage is TRBJ1-5; 9 positions match TRBD1. The CDR3 consists of 16 residues. J gave up 5 bases and V 2 bases, and 6 bases lay outside the gene matches. Germline lookup yields CDR1 KGHDR and CDR2 SFDVKD. In DNA, the CDR3 is TGTGCCACCAGTGATTCCGGGACAGGGAATGATCAGCCCCAGCATTTT. This codes for CATSDSGTGNDQPQHF.

The gene calls are TRBV5-6 and TRBJ2-1; 9 positions agree with TRBD1. Per the germline V gene, CDR1 is SGHDT and CDR2 is YYEEEE. Losses at the gene ends were 3 bases for V and 12 bases for J; bases not matched to a gene: 13. The CDR3 contains 15 residues. CDR3 protein: CASSSGTGHDKVQFF. CDR3 DNA: TGTGCCAGCAGCTCCGGGACAGGGCACGACAAGGTGCAGTTCTTC.